This TCR beta chain was sequenced during a study of cytomegalovirus exposure and HLA in healthy donors. Germline CDR1 MNHNS, CDR2 SASEGT. The CDR3 contains 14 residues. Unmatched junction bases numbered 9, after V lost 6 bases and J lost 7 bases. Concerning this clone: What it binds is unknown.

This PCR relied on a set of 60 Vbeta primers and 13 Jbeta primers. Measured with immunoSEQ multiplex PCR; TCRdb has only the in-frame clones, and not every one. The sample carries a few hundred thousand clones, approximately 81% recorded once. Study-wide results and caveats: Most of the TCR beta V segments (in an earlier analysis) were productive either about 87% or about 30% of the time. Only CMV serostatus was available as immune exposure information. Roughly even sequencing depth across donors was the assumption behind the presence/absence analyses. The authors excluded some V segments, including TRBV6-2 and TRBV6-3, as indistinguishable.

The sequence came from a woman aged 55-70 years in good health and CMV-seropositive. Sequencing was performed on PBMCs. The V gene is TRBV6-1, the J gene TRBJ2-7, with 10 bases lining up with TRBD1. The CDR3 reads CASRRTGGSQEQYF. The CDR3 coding sequence is TGTGCCAGCAGGAGGACAGGGGGATCTCAGGAGCAGTACTTC.